A selection of T cell receptor beta chains follows, all from one sample in a study of shared clonotypes between healthy human individuals. Assay: immunoSEQ multiplex PCR; the TCRdb copy retains only in-frame clones and omits some. This table holds around 1.9 million clones, roughly 91% found once. Sequencing input: naive CD8+ T cells from PBMCs. These receptors all stem from a man aged 18 to 30 in good health. Some clones in this sample may be carry-over from other donors' samples. CDR3s include the opening cysteine and the closing phenylalanine or tryptophan. The D gene is left open where the match is weak. Size values are once, few and many counts, or a class for expanded clones, and some rows have none.

size	V	J	D	DNA	CDR3
-	TRBV27	TRBJ2-2	-	TGTGCCAGCAGCCCAACGAGGGTCTTTCGAACCGGGGAGCTGTTTTTT	CASSPTRVFRTGELFF
once	TRBV9	TRBJ2-7	-	TGTGCCAGCAGCCCCCTAGGCAGGGCCTACGAGCAGTACTTC	CASSPLGRAYEQYF
-	TRBV6-6	TRBJ1-4	-	TGTGCCAGCAGTCTTAAGCAGGGATATGGAAATGAAAAACTGTTTTTT	CASSLKQGYGNEKLFF
-	TRBV5-1	TRBJ2-1	TRBD2	TGCGCCAGCAACGCCCCTCGAGTGGGGACTAGTTTTAATGAGCAGTTCTTC	CASNAPRVGTSFNEQFF
-	TRBV11-3	TRBJ2-7	TRBD1	TGTGCCAGCAGCCAGGGACAGGTCTACGAGCAGTACTTC	CASSQGQVYEQYF
-	TRBV5-1	TRBJ2-1	TRBD2	TGCGCCAGCAGCTCCCCACTAGCGGAGAGCTCCTACAATGAGCAGTTCTTC	CASSSPLAESSYNEQFF
-	TRBV30	TRBJ2-1	-	TGTGCCTGGAGTGTGGAGTCACATCATGGCTACAATGAGCAGTTCTTC	CAWSVESHHGYNEQFF
-	TRBV13	TRBJ1-1	-	TGTGCCAGCAGCTTAGCCCTAAGCAACCGAAAGGCTTTCTTT	CASSLALSNRKAFF
-	TRBV19	TRBJ2-5	TRBD2	TGTGCCAGTAGTATGGTGACTAGCCCCCAAGAGACCCAGTACTTC	CASSMVTSPQETQYF
-	TRBV7-9	TRBJ2-7	-	TGTGCCAGCAGCTTAGCGGACAGCTACGAGCAGTACTTC	CASSLADSYEQYF
-	TRBV10-2	TRBJ2-1	TRBD2	TGCGCCAGCAGTGAGTTTACCTACTCCGGGACTAGCGGCGATGAGCAGTTCTTC	CASSEFTYSGTSGDEQFF
-	TRBV4-1	TRBJ2-7	-	TGCGCCAGCAGCCAAGAGGGAGGTGCAGTTTACGAGCAGTACTTC	CASSQEGGAVYEQYF
-	TRBV6-4	TRBJ1-5	TRBD1	TGTGCCAGCAGTGACTTCCGGGACAGGGATTCGGGTTATCAGCCCCAGCATTTT	CASSDFRDRDSGYQPQHF
-	TRBV7-9	TRBJ2-7	-	TGTGCCAGCAGCTCGAACAGGGACGATTGGGGCCCCGTGCGATACGAGCAGTACTTC	CASSSNRDDWGPVRYEQYF
-	TRBV15	TRBJ1-2	-	TGTGCCACCAGCAGACCTAACCCGGAGCAGTACTATGGCTACACCTTC	CATSRPNPEQYYGYTF
-	TRBV6-1	TRBJ2-7	TRBD1	TGTGCCAGCAGTGAAACTGTATTAGTGGCTATCGGGACAGCCTACGAGCAGTACTTC	CASSETVLVAIGTAYEQYF
-	TRBV6-6	TRBJ2-5	-	TGTGCCAGCAGTTACTCAAAGGGGGAGACCCAGTACTTC	CASSYSKGETQYF
-	TRBV9	TRBJ2-3	TRBD2	TGTGCCAGCAGCGTATTCCCTATAGCGGGAGTTCCCACAGATACGCAGTATTTT	CASSVFPIAGVPTDTQYF
-	TRBV7-9	TRBJ2-7	TRBD1	TGTGCCACCGCGACAGGGGGCAATTACTACGAGCAGTACTTC	CATATGGNYYEQYF
-	TRBV27	TRBJ2-3	-	TGTGCCAGCCTCGACTTATCTAGCACAGATACGCAGTATTTT	CASLDLSSTDTQYF
-	TRBV9	TRBJ2-1	-	TGTGCCAGCAGCGGAGGAGATGAGCAGTTCTTC	CASSGGDEQFF
-	TRBV7-2	TRBJ2-3	-	TGTGCCAGCAGCCCCGGGTATACGCAGTATTTT	CASSPGYTQYF
once	TRBV4-2	TRBJ2-7	TRBD2	TGTGCCAGCAGCCAAGTAGCGGGGGGAGGGTACGAGCAGTACTTC	CASSQVAGGGYEQYF
-	TRBV27	TRBJ2-7	-	TGTGCCAGCAGTTCGCCTCGTCGCGCGGGAATTAACGAGCAGTACTTC	CASSSPRRAGINEQYF
few	TRBV15	TRBJ1-1	-	TGTGCCACCAGCCTCGGCTTAGGGGGAAACACTGAAGCTTTCTTT	CATSLGLGGNTEAFF
-	TRBV11-2	TRBJ2-1	TRBD2	TGTGCCAGCAGCTTAGATCGTCCTAGCGGCATATACAATGAGCAGTTCTTC	CASSLDRPSGIYNEQFF
-	TRBV4-2	TRBJ2-7	TRBD2	TGTGCCAGCAGCCAAGAGAGGACTAGCGGGTACGAGCAGTACTTC	CASSQERTSGYEQYF
-	TRBV5-8	TRBJ2-7	-	TGTGCCAGCAGCTTTTCGCACGGGGGCTACGAGCAGTACTTC	CASSFSHGGYEQYF
-	TRBV29-1	TRBJ1-1	-	TGCAGCGCACTCGTCGGGGTTGAAGCTTTCTTT	CSALVGVEAFF
-	TRBV9	TRBJ2-7	TRBD2	TGTGCCAGCAGCACCGAGCGGGGCGAGCAGTACTTC	CASSTERGEQYF
-	TRBV6-5	TRBJ2-1	TRBD2	TGTTATTCGTCGACCGCGGGAGAGGGGAATGAGCAGTTCTTC	CYSSTAGEGNEQFF
-	TRBV14	TRBJ2-6	-	TGTGCCAGCAGCCAAGATACCAGGGCTGGGGCCAACGTCCTGACTTTC	CASSQDTRAGANVLTF
-	TRBV27	TRBJ2-3	-	TGTGCCAGCAGTTTAGACCCGGCCACAGATACGCAGTATTTT	CASSLDPATDTQYF
-	TRBV7-3	TRBJ2-1	TRBD2	TGTGCCAGCAGCTTAACTAGCGGGAGGGAAAGTGAGCAGTTCTTC	CASSLTSGRESEQFF
-	TRBV5-6	TRBJ2-7	-	TGTGCCAGCAGCTCCTCCGGGATTCCCTACGAGCAGTACTTC	CASSSSGIPYEQYF
-	TRBV2	TRBJ2-1	-	TGTGCCAGCCGGCCCCCGAAAAGAGTATACAATGAGCAGTTCTTC	CASRPPKRVYNEQFF
-	TRBV30	TRBJ1-2	-	TGTGCCTGGACCCCGGGGGGCGCATATGGCTACACCTTC	CAWTPGGAYGYTF
-	TRBV4-3	TRBJ2-7	TRBD2	TGCGCCAGCAGCCAAAGAACTAGCGGGAGTTCCTACGAGCAGTACTTC	CASSQRTSGSSYEQYF
-	TRBV11-2	TRBJ1-4	-	TGTGCCAGCAGCCCCCGGGGGGGGCAGCATAATGAAAAACTGTTTTTT	CASSPRGGQHNEKLFF
-	TRBV27	TRBJ1-5	-	TGTGCCAGCAGTTTAGGGTCAGGGGTCGGCAATCAGCCCCAGCATTTT	CASSLGSGVGNQPQHF
-	TRBV19	TRBJ2-4	-	TGTGCCAGTTCCCCGATGGTAGTCTCCCGGCTCCACATTCAGTACTTC	CASSPMVVSRLHIQYF
-	TRBV29-1	TRBJ2-1	-	TGCAGCGATGACATTGCGGGGTTGGGCAATGAGCAGTTCTTC	CSDDIAGLGNEQFF
-	TRBV6-6	TRBJ2-2	-	TGTGCCAGCAGTTACGAGGGGTTTAGAAACACCGGGGAGCTGTTTTTT	CASSYEGFRNTGELFF
-	TRBV25-1	TRBJ2-1	TRBD2	TGTGCCAGCAGTGTTAGCGGGTACAATGAGCAGTTCTTC	CASSVSGYNEQFF
-	TRBV6-6	TRBJ2-7	TRBD1	TGTGCCAGCAGTCCTTGGACAGGGGCAACAAGCGAGCAGTACTTC	CASSPWTGATSEQYF
-	TRBV19	TRBJ1-2	-	TGTGCCAGTAGTGCCAGGGTTTTCTATGGCTACACCTTC	CASSARVFYGYTF
-	TRBV7-9	TRBJ2-7	-	TGTGCCAGCAGCTCAACAGGGATCCCCTACGAGCAGTACTTC	CASSSTGIPYEQYF
-	TRBV5-4	TRBJ2-1	-	TGTGCCAGCAGCTTGGCCCATCACAATGAGCAGTTCTTC	CASSLAHHNEQFF
-	TRBV28	TRBJ2-1	-	TGTGCCAGCGAACTGGCTCGCTCCTACAATGAGCAGTTCTTC	CASELARSYNEQFF
-	TRBV9	TRBJ1-5	TRBD1	TGTGCCAGCGGGACAGGGCCTATTGCCAATCAGCCCCAGCATTTT	CASGTGPIANQPQHF
-	TRBV15	TRBJ2-5	TRBD2	TGTGCCACCAGCAGAGATAGAGGGGTAGCGGGAGCCCCATCGGGGACCCAGTACTTC	CATSRDRGVAGAPSGTQYF
-	TRBV4-1	TRBJ1-5	-	TGCGCCAGCAGCCCGGCGAGGGGGAATCAGCCCCAGCATTTT	CASSPARGNQPQHF
once	TRBV27	TRBJ2-4	-	TGTGCCAGCTGGGGCACCAAAAACATTCAGTACTTC	CASWGTKNIQYF
-	TRBV5-1	TRBJ2-5	-	TGCGCCAGCAGCACCACCCAAGAGACCCAGTACTTC	CASSTTQETQYF
-	TRBV9	TRBJ2-5	-	TGTGCCAGCAGCGTAGGGTCTGCCCAAGAGACCCAGTACTTC	CASSVGSAQETQYF
-	TRBV27	TRBJ2-3	-	TGTGCCAGCAGTTTAAGTTGGACAGATACGCAGTATTTT	CASSLSWTDTQYF
once	TRBV7-6	TRBJ2-2	-	TGTGCCAGCAGCATATTAGACTACACCGGGGAGCTGTTTTTT	CASSILDYTGELFF
-	TRBV28	TRBJ1-2	-	TGTGCCAGCACTCAGTCCGGGTGGGCTACGAGTGGCTACACCTTC	CASTQSGWATSGYTF
-	TRBV19	TRBJ1-5	-	TGTGCCAGTAGTATCTTGGACGGCAATCAGCCCCAGCATTTT	CASSILDGNQPQHF